This entry lists 4 T cell receptor beta chains sequenced from one sample in a study of blood T cell repertoires in COVID-19. Only in-frame clones appear in the TCRdb table, and some are missing; sequencing was by immunoSEQ multiplex PCR. The sample consists of 200,000 to 250,000 clones, approximately 85% of them appearing once. The sequenced sample was peripheral blood. The receptors were sampled from a man aged 45 to 65 with COVID-19, enrolled during active disease.

Of note for this clone: Within the sample, other DNA sequences also encode this same CDR3. The CDR3 nucleotides are TGTGCCAGCAGCCAAGTCTTACTGTCGAACACCGGGGAGCTGTTTTTT. Protein sequence: CASSQVLLSNTGELFF. V gene TRBV3-1 (or the pseudogene TRBV3-2) combines with J gene TRBJ2-2; D call uncertain. Germline CDR1 and CDR2: LGHDT and YNNKEL (reference sequence). CDR3 length: 16 residues. V was trimmed by 1 base and J by 0 bases, leaving 9 bases between them.

V gene TRBV7-3 combines with J gene TRBJ2-1; TRBD1 might be the D (6 bases). V gave up 4 bases and J gave up 0 bases, with 16 bases separating them. The CDR3 runs to 17 residues. Per germline, CDR1 SGHTA and CDR2 FQGTGA. The CDR3 DNA sequence: TGTGCCAGCAGCTCCCCCGGGACAACCTCCTCCTACAATGAGCAGTTCTTC. It yields the protein CASSSPGTTSSYNEQFF.

The genes are TRBV10-2 and TRBJ2-7; TRBD2 matches at 7 bases. J gave up 2 bases and V 5 bases, and 3 bases lay outside the gene matches. Germline V lookup: CDR1 WSHSY, CDR2 SAAADI. This CDR3 region has 13 residues. The CDR3 DNA reads as TGCGCCAGCAGTACCGGGACTACCTACGAGCAGTACTTC. Translated, it gives CASSTGTTYEQYF.

This clone was counted a single time. The rearrangement uses TRBV20-1 and TRBJ2-5; 7 nucleotides agree with TRBD1. V was pared by 3 bases and J by 1 base, with 2 bases of the junction left unmatched. There are 13 residues in the CDR3. CDR1 and CDR2 (germline): DFQATT, SNEGSKA (reference sequence). The CDR3 DNA reads as TGCAGTGCTAGTGGACAGGCCCAAGAGACCCAGTACTTC. Its translation: CSASGQAQETQYF.